The TCR beta chain described here comes from a study of cytomegalovirus exposure and HLA in healthy donors. Across the whole study: Across a few hundred genotyped donors, 65% to 90% landed in the Caucasian-associated ancestry cluster. The study, taken as a whole, reports: Approximately 18,000 TCR beta sequences were associated with HLA alleles at 0.05 false discovery rate in a later analysis. Reportedly, cytomegalovirus status was diagnosed with high sensitivity and specificity. Common viral pathogens (according to a later analysis) appeared linked to several of the most significant clusters.

Primers for the PCR totalled 60 Vbeta and 13 Jbeta. Sequencing used immunoSEQ multiplex PCR; TCRdb keeps in-frame clones, though not all of them. Of around 150,000 clones in the sample, 75% to 80% were seen once. This CDR3 has 19 residues. The V gene's germline CDR1 is SEHNR and CDR2 FQNEAQ (reference sequence). J lost 1 base, V lost 4 bases, and 7 bases had no gene match. This clone has just one count. Its antigen remains unidentified. Input material: PBMCs. The receptor was derived from a male donor in good health and CMV-seronegative. The chain is built from TRBV7-9 and TRBJ2-1, with TRBD2 identical over 16 bases. CDR3 region: CASSYGGLAGGRSYNEQFF. The CDR3 coding sequence is TGTGCCAGCAGCTATGGGGGACTAGCGGGAGGGAGGTCCTACAATGAGCAGTTCTTC.